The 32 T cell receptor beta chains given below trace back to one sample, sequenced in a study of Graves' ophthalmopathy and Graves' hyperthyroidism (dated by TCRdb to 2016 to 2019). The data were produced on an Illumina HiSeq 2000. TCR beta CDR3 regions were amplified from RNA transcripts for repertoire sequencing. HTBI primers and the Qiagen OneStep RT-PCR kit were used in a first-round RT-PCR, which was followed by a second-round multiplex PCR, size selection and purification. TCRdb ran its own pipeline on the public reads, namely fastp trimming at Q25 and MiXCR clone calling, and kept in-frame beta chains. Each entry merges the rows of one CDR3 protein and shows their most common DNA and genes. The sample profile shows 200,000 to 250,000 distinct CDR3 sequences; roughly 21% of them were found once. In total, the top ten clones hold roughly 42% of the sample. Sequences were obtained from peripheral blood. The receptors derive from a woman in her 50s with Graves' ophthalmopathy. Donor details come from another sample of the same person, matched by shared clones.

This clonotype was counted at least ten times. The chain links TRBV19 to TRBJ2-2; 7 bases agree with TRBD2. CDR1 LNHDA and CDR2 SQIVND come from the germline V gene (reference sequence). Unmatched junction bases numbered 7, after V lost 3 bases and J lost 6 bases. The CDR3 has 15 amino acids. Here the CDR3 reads CASSIPPAGAGELFF. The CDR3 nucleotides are TGTGCCAGTAGTATCCCCCCCGCGGGGGCCGGGGAGCTGTTTTTT.

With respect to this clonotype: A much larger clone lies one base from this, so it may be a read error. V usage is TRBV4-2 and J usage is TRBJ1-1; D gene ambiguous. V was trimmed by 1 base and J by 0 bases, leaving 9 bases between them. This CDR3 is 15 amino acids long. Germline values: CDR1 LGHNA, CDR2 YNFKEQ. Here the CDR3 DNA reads TGTGCCAGCAGCCAAGGAGAAGGGCTGAACACTGAAGCTTTCTTT. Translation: CASSQGEGLNTEAFF.

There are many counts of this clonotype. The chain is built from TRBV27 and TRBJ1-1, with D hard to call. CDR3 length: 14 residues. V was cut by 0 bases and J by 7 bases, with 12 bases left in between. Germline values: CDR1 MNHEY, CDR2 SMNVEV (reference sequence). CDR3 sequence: CASSLSGNQDEAFF. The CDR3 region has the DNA TGTGCCAGCAGTTTATCTGGGAATCAAGATGAAGCTTTCTTT.

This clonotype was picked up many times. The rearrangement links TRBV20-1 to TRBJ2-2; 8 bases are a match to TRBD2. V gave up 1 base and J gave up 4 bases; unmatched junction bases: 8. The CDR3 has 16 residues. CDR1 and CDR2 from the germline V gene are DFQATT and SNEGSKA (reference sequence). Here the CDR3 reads CSARGLSGSITGELFF. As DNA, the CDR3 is TGCAGTGCTAGAGGGTTGAGCGGGAGTATCACCGGGGAGCTGTTTTTT.

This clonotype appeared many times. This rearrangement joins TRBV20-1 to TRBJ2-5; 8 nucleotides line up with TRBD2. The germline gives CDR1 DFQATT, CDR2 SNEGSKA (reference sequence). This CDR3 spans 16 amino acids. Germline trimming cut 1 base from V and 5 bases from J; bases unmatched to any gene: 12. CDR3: CSARVGGGWFGETQYF. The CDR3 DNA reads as TGCAGTGCTAGAGTGGGCGGGGGGTGGTTTGGCGAGACCCAGTACTTC.

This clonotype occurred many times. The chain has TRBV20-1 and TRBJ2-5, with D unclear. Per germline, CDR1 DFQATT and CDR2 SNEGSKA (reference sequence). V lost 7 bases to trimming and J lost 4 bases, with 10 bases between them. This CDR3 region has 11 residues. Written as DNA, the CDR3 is TGCAGTGTTAGGCGGATAGAGACCCAGTACTTC. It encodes CSVRRIETQYF.

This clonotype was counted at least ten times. In nucleotides, the CDR3 is TGCAGTGCTAGACAGGGCCCCCGAAGTGGGGCTTTCTTT. It codes for CSARQGPRSGAFF. The V and J genes are TRBV20-1 and TRBJ1-1; the D gene is possibly TRBD1 (5 bases). The germline V gene encodes CDR1 DFQATT and CDR2 SNEGSKA (reference sequence). The CDR3 is 13 amino acids. Trimming pared 2 bases from V and 11 bases from J, leaving 18 bases between.

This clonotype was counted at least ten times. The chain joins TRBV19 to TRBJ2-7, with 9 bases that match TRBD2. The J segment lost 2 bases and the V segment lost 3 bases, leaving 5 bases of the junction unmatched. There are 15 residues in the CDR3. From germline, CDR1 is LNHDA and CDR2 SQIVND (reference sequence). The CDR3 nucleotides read TGTGCCAGTAGTATCCTGGCGGGAGGGCCCTACGAGCAGTACTTC. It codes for CASSILAGGPYEQYF.

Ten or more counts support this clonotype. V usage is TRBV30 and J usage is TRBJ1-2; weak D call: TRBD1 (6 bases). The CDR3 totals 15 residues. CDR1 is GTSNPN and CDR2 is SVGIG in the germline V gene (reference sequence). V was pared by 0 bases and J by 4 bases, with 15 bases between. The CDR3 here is CAWSVKGVPTYGYTF. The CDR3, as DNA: TGTGCCTGGAGTGTAAAGGGGGTCCCAACCTATGGCTACACCTTC.

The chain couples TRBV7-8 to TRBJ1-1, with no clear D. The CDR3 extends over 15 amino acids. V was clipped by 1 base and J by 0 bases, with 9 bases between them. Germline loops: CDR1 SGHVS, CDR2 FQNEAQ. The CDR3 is CASSLDRDLNTEAFF. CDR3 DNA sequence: TGTGCCAGCAGCTTAGATCGCGACCTGAACACTGAAGCTTTCTTT.

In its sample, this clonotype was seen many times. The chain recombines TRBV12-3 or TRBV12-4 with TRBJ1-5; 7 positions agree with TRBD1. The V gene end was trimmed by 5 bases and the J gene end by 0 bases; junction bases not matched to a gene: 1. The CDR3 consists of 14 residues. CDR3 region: CASSGTDSNQPQHF. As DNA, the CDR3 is TGTGCCAGCAGTGGGACAGATAGCAATCAGCCCCAGCATTTT.

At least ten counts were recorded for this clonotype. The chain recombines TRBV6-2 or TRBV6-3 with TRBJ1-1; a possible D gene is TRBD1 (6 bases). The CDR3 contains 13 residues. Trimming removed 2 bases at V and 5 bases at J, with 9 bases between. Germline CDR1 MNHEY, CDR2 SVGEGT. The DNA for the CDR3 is TGTGCCAGCAGTTACGGGGGCGCGACTGAAGCTTTCTTT. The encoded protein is CASSYGGATEAFF.

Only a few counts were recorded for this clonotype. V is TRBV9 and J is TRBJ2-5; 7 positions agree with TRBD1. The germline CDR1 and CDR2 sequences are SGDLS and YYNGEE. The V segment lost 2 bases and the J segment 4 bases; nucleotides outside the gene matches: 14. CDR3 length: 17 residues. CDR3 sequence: CASSVSAAGGSRETQYF. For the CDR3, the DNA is TGTGCCAGCAGCGTTAGTGCGGCAGGGGGAAGCCGAGAGACCCAGTACTTC.

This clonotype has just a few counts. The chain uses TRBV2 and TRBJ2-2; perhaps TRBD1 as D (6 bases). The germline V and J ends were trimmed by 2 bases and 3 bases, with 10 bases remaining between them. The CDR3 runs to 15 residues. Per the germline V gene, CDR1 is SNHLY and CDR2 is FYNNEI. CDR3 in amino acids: CASSESPGDTGELFF. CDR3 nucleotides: TGTGCCAGCAGTGAATCTCCAGGGGACACCGGGGAGCTGTTTTTT.

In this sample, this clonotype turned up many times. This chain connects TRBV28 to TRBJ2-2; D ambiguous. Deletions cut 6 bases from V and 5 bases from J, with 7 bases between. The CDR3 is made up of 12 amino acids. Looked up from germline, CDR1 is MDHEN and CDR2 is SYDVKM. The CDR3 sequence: CASRRITGELFF. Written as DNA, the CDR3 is TGTGCCAGCAGGCGCATTACCGGGGAGCTGTTTTTT.

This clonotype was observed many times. CDR3 DNA sequence: TGTGCCTGGAGTGTAGGAAATATCTACTCTGGGGCCAACGTCCTGACTTTC. This sequence encodes CAWSVGNIYSGANVLTF. The rearrangement joins TRBV30 to TRBJ2-6; D is undetermined. The CDR3 totals 17 residues. The V gene's germline CDR1 is GTSNPN and CDR2 SVGIG (reference sequence). Trimming cost V 0 bases and J 0 bases, with 12 bases left between them.

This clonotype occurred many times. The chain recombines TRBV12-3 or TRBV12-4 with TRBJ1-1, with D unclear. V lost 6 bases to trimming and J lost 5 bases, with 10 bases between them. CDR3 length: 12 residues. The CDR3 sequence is CASSHKGTEAFF. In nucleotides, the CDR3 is TGTGCCAGCAGCCATAAGGGAACTGAAGCTTTCTTT.

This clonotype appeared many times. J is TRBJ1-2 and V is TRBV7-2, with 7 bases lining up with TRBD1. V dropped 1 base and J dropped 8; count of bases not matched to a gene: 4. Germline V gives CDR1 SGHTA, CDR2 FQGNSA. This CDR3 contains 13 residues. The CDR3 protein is CASSLDTGAGYTF. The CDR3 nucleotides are TGTGCCAGCAGCTTAGATACAGGGGCCGGCTACACCTTC.

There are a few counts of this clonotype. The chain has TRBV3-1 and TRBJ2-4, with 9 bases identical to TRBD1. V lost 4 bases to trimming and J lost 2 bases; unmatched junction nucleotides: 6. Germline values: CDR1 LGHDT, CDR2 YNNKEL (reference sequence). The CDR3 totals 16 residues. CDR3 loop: CASSPGQGLTKNIQYF. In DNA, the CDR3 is TGTGCCAGCAGCCCCGGACAGGGGCTAACCAAAAACATTCAGTACTTC.

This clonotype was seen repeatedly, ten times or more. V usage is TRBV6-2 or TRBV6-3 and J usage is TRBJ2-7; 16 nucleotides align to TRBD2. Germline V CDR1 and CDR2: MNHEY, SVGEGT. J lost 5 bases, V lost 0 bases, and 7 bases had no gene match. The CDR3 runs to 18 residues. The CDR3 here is CASSYSRGLAGGPNEQYF. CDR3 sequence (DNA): TGTGCCAGCAGTTACTCGAGGGGACTAGCGGGAGGGCCAAACGAGCAGTACTTC.

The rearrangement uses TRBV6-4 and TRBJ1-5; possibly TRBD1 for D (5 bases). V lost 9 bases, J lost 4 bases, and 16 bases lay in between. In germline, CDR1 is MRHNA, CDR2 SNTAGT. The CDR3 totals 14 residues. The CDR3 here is CASSIGDSNQPQHF. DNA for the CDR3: TGTGCCAGTAGTATCGGAGACAGTAATCAGCCCCAGCATTTT.

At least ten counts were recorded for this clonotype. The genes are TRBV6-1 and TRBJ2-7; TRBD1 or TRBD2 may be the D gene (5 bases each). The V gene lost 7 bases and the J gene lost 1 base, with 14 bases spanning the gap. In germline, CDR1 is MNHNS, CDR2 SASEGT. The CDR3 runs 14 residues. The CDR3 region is CASNRDRNSYEQYF. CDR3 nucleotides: TGTGCCAGCAACCGGGACCGAAATTCCTACGAGCAGTACTTC.

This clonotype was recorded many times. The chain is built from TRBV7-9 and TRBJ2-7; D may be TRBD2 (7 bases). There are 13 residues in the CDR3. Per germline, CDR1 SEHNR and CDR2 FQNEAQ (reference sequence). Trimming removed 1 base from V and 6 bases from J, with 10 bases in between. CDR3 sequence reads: CASSLEGGLEQYF. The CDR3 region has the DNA TGTGCCAGCAGCTTAGAGGGGGGGCTCGAGCAGTACTTC.

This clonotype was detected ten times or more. The CDR3 sequence is CSALGRRSSYNSPLHF. DNA of the CDR3: TGCAGTGCTCTCGGACGGCGGAGCTCCTATAATTCACCCCTCCACTTT. The V and J genes are TRBV20-1 and TRBJ1-6; D uncertain. V was shortened by 5 bases and J by 0 bases, with 14 bases between the two germline ends. In germline, CDR1 is DFQATT, CDR2 SNEGSKA (reference sequence). The CDR3 is 16 amino acids.

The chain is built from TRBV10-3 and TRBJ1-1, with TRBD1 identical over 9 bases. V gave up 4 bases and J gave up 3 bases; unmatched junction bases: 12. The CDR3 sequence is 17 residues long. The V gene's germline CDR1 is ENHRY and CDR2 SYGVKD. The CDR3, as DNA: TGTGCCATCAGTGGGCAATCTGGGGACAGGGCGCACACTGAAGCTTTCTTT. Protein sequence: CAISGQSGDRAHTEAFF.

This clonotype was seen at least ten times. CDR3 bases: TGTGCCAGCAGCTTCGGGACAGGGTCAAGCTCTGGGGCCAACGTCCTGACTTTC. It encodes CASSFGTGSSSGANVLTF. This chain uses TRBV11-1 with TRBJ2-6; 9 positions agree with TRBD1. Losses at the gene ends were 3 bases for V and 0 bases for J; bases not matched to a gene: 6. This CDR3 has 18 amino acids. CDR1 is SGHAT, CDR2 FQDESV, per germline (reference sequence).

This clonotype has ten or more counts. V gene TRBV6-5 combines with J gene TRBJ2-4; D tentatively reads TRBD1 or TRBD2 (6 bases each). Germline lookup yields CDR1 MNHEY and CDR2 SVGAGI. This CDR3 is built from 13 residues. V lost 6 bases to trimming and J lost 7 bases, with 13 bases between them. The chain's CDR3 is CASSMDSGNIQYF. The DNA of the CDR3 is TGTGCCAGCAGCATGGACAGCGGGAACATTCAGTACTTC.

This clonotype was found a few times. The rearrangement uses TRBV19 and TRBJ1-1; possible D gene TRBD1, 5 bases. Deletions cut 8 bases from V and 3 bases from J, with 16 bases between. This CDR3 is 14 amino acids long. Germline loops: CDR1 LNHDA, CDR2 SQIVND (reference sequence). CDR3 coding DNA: TGTGCCAGTGCACCCGGGACGATATACACTGAAGCTTTCTTT. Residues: CASAPGTIYTEAFF.

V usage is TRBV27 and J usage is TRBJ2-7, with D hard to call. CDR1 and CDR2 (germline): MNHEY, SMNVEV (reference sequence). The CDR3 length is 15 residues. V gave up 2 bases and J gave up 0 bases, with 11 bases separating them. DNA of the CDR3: TGTGCCAGCAGTTTAAGTAGTCACAGCTCCTACGAGCAGTACTTC. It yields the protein CASSLSSHSSYEQYF.

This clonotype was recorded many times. As DNA, the CDR3 is TGTGCCAGCAGCTTAGATTCAGGGGGCAACACTGAAGCTTTCTTT. Protein sequence: CASSLDSGGNTEAFF. This sequence joins TRBV11-3 and TRBJ1-1, with 8 bases identical to TRBD1. With V trimmed by 0 bases and J by 2 bases, 2 bases remained unmatched. The CDR3 is 15 amino acids. CDR1 and CDR2 from the germline V gene are SGHNT and YENEEA. The full variable domain, its missing parts supplied by reference TRBV11-3 and TRBJ1-1, is EAGVVQSPRYKIIEKKQPVAFWCNPISGHNTLYWYLQNLGQGPELLIRYENEEAVDDSQLPKDRFSAERLKGVDSTLKIQPAELGDSAVYLCASSLDSGGNTEAFFGQGTRLTVV.

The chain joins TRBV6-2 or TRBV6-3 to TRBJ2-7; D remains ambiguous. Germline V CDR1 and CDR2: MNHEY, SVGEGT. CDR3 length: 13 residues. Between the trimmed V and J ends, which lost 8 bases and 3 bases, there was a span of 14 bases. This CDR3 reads CASGLTEIYEQYF. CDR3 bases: TGTGCCAGCGGCCTGACCGAGATCTACGAGCAGTACTTC.

The CDR3 bases are TGCGCCAGCAGCTTGAATGAAGCGGGAGAAGAGACCCAGTACTTC. Its protein product is CASSLNEAGEETQYF. This chain links TRBV5-1 with TRBJ2-5; TRBD2 matches at 8 bases. The CDR3 loop spans 15 amino acids. V was clipped by 1 base and J by 3 bases; unmatched bases: 5. From germline, CDR1 is SGHRS and CDR2 YFSETQ. Drawing the rest from reference TRBV5-1 and TRBJ2-5, the complete variable domain is KAGVTQTPRYLIKTRGQQVTLSCSPISGHRSVSWYQQTPGQGLQFLFEYFSETQRNKGNFPGRFSGRQFSNSRSEMNVSTLELGDSALYLCASSLNEAGEETQYFGPGTRLLVL.